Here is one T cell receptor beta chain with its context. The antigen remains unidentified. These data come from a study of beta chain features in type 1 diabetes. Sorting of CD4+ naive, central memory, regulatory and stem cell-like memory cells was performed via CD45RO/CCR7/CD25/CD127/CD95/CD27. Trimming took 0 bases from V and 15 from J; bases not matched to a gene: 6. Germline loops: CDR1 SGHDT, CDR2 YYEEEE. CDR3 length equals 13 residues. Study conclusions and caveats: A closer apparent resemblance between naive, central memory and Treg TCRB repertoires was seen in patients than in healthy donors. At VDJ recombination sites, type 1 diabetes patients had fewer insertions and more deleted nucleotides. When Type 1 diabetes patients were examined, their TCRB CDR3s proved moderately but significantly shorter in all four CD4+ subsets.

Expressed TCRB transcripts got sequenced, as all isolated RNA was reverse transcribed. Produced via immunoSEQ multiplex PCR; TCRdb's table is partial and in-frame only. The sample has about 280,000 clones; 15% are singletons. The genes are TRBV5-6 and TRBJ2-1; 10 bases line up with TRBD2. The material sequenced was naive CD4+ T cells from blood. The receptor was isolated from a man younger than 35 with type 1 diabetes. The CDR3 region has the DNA TGTGCCAGCAGCTTGGGGCGGACTAGCGGTCCGTTCTTC. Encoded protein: CASSLGRTSGPFF.